This T cell receptor (beta chain) was identified during a study of blood T cell repertoires in COVID-19 (dated by TCRdb to 2019 to 2021). In terms of the full investigation: Collaborator samples came from the United States, Italy and Spain and covered acute and convalescent phases of COVID-19. Samples were obtained from the ongoing ImmuneRACE study (first 160 participants) and from some 1,200 subjects provided by 6 global collaborators. The material from the prospective study consisted of cDNA or gDNA derived from T cells, B-cell-depleted T cells, or PBMCs. Nearly every sample came with metadata listing a de-identified subject ID, COVID-19 status, age in years and sex. The repertoires were released in a freely available public database intended as a resource for research on the immune response to SARS-CoV-2. Where HLA class I and class II types were available, the types were taken from metadata supplied by the sample provider, not from assay-based typing. The dataset comprised deeply sampled blood TCRbeta repertoires from subjects exposed to, actively infected with, or recovered from COVID-19. The paper's findings and limits, for the study overall: The amount of clinical and demographic metadata varied by source and participant and was provided uncurated.

The immunoSEQ Assay, a bias-controlled multiplex PCR, was used to amplify TCRbeta CDR3 regions from genomic DNA. In the paper's pipeline: Within the assay, amplification of reference gene primers was used to estimate how many nucleated cells each sample contained. To quantify the absolute abundance of each unique TCRbeta CDR3 rearrangement, sequence reads were collapsed and filtered. For each sample, productive Simpson clonality was calculated by taking the square root of Simpson's diversity index across productive rearrangements. Entries here come from immuneACCESS through TCRdb and include only in-frame sequences with V and J called. Some clones fail to appear in such tables; in the studies checked, an unresolved V gene covers under half of the shortfall, and the cause of the remainder is unknown. Clone size and V and J calls were adopted from that table, with D and trimming inferred from the DNA. In this sample the table shows approximately 410,000 clones, about nine tenths of which occur a single time. More than 1.4% of the sample comes from the top ten.

V drops 3 bases and J drops 5 bases, leaving 22 bases in between. The germline V gene sets CDR1 to SQVTM and CDR2 to ANQGSEA. From cysteine to phenylalanine, the CDR3 is 16 amino acids long. This entry keeps only the CDR3 DNA: 48 bases, framed from base 1. A note on this clone: Its target antigen remains unknown. No base quality information exists; no much larger clone differs at one position.

The collaborating institutions used their own protocols to collect whole blood in K2EDTA tubes. For TCRbeta analysis, collaborator samples were shipped as frozen whole blood, as isolated PBMCs, or as DNA extracted from either sample type. The chain is made from TRBV29-1 and TRBJ2-5; the D segment could be TRBD2, given 6 matching bases. Sample: peripheral blood. This TCR came from a woman in her twenties or thirties with active or convalescent COVID-19. The nucleotide sequence is TGCAGCGTTGAGGGAATGGGACTCCCACTCGGCGAGACCCAGTACTTC. This yields the protein CSVEGMGLPLGETQYF.